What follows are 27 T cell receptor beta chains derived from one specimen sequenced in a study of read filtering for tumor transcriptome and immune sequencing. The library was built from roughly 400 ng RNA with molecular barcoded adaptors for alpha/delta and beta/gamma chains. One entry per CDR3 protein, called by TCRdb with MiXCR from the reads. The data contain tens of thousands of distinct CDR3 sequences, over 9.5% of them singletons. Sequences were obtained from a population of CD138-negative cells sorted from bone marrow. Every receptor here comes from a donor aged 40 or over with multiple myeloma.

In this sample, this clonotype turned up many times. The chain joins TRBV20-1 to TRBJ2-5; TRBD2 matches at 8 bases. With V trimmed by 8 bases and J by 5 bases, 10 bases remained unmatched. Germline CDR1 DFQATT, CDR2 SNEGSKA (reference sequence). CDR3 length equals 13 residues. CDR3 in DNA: TGCAGTTCACCGGGGGGGGGTAGGGAGACCCAGTACTTC. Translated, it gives CSSPGGGRETQYF.

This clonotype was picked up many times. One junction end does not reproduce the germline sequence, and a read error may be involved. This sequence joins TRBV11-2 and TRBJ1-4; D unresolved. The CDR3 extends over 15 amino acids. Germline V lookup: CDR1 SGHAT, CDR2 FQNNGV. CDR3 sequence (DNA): TGTGCCAGCACCGCCTTAGACGGCTCTAAAGAAAAACTGTTTTTT. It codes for CASTALDGSKEKLFF.

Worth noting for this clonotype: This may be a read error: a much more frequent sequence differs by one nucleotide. As DNA, the CDR3 is TGCAGTGCCGAACCGGACAGGATGGGGGGCTTC. It encodes CSAEPDRMGGF. This chain uses TRBV20-1 with TRBJ2-7; D might be TRBD1 (7 bases). CDR1 DFQATT and CDR2 SNEGSKA come from the germline V gene (reference sequence). The CDR3 contains 11 residues.

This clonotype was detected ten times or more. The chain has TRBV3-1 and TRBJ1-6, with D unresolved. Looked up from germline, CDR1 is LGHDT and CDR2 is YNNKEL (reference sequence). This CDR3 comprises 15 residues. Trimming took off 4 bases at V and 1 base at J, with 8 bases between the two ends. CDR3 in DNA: TGTGCCAGCAGCCCGCGGGAGTCCTATAATTCACCCCTCCACTTT. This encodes CASSPRESYNSPLHF. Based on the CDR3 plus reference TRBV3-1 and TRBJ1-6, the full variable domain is DTAVSQTPKYLVTQMGNDKSIKCEQNLGHDTMYWYKQDSKKFLKIMFSYNNKELIINETVPNRFSPKSPDKAHLNLHINSLELGDSAVYFCASSPRESYNSPLHFGNGTRLTVT.

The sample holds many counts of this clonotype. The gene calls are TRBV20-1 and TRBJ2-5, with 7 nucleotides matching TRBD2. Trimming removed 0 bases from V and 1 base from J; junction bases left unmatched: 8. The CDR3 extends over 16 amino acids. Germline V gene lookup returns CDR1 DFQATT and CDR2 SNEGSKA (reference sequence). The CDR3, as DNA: TGCAGTGCTAGAGATTTTCGCGGGAGCTTCCAAGAGACCCAGTACTTC. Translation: CSARDFRGSFQETQYF.

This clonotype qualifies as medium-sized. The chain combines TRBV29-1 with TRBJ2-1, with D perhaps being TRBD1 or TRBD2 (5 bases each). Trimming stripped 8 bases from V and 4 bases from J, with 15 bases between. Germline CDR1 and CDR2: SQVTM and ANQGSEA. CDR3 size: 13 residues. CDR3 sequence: CSLWDPQYNEQFF. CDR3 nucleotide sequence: TGCAGCCTCTGGGACCCGCAATACAATGAGCAGTTCTTC.

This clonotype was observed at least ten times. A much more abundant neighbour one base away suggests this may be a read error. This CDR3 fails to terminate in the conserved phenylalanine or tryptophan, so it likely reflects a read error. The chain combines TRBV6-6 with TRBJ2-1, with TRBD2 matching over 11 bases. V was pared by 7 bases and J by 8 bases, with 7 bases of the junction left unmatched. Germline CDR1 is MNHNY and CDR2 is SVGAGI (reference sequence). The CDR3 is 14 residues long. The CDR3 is CASKIAGGPDEQFS. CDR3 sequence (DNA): TGTGCCAGCAAGATAGCGGGAGGGCCGGATGAGCAGTTCTCC.

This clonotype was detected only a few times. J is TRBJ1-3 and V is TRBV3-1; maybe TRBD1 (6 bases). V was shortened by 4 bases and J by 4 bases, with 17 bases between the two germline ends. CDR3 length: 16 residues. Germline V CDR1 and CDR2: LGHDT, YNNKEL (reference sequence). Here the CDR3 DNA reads TGTGCCAGCAGCCGAGAAGTCGGGGGCAAGGGAAACACCATATATTTT. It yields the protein CASSREVGGKGNTIYF.

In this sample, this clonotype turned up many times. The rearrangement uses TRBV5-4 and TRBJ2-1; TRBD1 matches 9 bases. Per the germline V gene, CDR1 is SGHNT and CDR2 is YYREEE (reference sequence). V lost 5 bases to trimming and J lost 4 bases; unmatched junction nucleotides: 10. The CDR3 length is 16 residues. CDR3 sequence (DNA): TGTGCCAGCAGAGAAAACGACAGGGGGGGTTACAATGAGCAGTTCTTC. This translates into CASRENDRGGYNEQFF.

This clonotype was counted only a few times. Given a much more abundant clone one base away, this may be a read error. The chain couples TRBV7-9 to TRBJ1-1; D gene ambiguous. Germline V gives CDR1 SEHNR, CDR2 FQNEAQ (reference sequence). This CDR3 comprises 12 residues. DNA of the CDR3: TGTGCCAGCAGCCCCCGGAACACTGAAGCTTCCTTT. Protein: CASSPRNTEASF.

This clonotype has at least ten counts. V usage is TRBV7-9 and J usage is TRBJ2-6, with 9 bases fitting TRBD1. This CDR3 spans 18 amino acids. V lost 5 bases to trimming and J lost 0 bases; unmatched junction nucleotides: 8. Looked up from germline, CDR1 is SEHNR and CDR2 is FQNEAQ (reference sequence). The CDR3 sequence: CASSLPGQGSSGANVLTF. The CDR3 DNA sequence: TGTGCCAGCAGCCTACCGGGACAGGGAAGCTCTGGGGCCAACGTCCTGACTTTC.

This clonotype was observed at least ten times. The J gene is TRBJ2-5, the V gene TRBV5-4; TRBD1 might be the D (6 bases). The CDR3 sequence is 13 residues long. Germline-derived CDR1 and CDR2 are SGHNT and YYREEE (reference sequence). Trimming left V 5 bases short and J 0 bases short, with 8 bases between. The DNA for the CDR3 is TGTGCCAGCAGTAGGGGGAACCAAGAGACCCAGTACTTC. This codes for CASSRGNQETQYF.

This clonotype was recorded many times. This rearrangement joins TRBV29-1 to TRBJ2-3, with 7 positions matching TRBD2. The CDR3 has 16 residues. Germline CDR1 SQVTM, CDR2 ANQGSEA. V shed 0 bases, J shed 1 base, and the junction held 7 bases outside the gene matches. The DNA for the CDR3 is TGCAGCGTTGAAGATGAAGGCGGGAGCGGCACAGATACGCAGTATTTT. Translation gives CSVEDEGGSGTDTQYF.

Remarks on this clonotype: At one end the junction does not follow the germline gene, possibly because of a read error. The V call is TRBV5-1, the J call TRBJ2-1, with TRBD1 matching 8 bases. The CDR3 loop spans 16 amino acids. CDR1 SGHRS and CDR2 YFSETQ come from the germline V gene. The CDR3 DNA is TGTGCCAGCAGCTCAGACCCTGGACAGGGATACGATGAGCAGTTCTTC. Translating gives CASSSDPGQGYDEQFF.

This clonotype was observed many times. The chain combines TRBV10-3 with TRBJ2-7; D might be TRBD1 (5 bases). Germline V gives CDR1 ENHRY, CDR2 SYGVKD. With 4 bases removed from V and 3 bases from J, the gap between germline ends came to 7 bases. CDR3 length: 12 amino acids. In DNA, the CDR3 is TGTGCCATCAGTGTTCAGGGCTACGAGCAGTACTTC. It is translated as CAISVQGYEQYF.

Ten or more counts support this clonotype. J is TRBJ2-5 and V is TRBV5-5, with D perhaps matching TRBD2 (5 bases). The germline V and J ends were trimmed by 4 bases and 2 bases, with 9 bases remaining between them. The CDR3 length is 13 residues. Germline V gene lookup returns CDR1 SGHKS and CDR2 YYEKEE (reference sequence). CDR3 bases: TGTGCCAGCAGCCGGACTTTTCAAGAGACCCAGTACTTC. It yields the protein CASSRTFQETQYF.

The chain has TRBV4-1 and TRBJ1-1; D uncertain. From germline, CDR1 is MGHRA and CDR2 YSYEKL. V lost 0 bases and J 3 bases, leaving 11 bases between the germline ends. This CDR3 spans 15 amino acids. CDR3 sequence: CASSQEGGIHTEAFF. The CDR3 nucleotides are TGCGCCAGCAGCCAAGAAGGAGGGATCCACACTGAAGCTTTCTTT.

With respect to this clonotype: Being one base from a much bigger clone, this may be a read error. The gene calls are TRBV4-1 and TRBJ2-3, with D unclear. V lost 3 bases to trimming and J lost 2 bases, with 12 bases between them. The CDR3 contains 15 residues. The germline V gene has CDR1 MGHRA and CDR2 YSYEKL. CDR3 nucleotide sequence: TGCGCCAGCAGCCACCCCTGCGTGGTCACAGATACGCAGTATTTT. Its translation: CASSHPCVVTDTQYF.

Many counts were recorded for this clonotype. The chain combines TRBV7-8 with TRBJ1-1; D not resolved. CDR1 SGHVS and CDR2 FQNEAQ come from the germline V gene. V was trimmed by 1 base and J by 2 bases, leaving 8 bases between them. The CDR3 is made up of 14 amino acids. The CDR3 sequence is CASSLVSRNTEAFF. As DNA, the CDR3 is TGTGCCAGCAGCTTAGTATCAAGAAACACTGAAGCTTTCTTT.

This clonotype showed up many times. The CDR3 here is CASSSPEQGNYGYTF. Here the CDR3 DNA reads TGTGCCAGTAGTTCTCCGGAGCAGGGCAACTATGGCTACACCTTC. The rearrangement joins TRBV19 to TRBJ1-2, with D perhaps matching TRBD1 (5 bases). CDR1 is LNHDA, CDR2 SQIVND, per germline (reference sequence). V lost 5 bases, J lost 2 bases, and 15 bases lay in between. CDR3 length equals 15 residues.

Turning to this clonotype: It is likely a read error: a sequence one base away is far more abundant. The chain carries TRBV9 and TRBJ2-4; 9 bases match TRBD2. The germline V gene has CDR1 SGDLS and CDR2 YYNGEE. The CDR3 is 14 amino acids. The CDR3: CASSVAGLAIEQHF. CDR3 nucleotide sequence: TGTGCCAGCAGCGTAGCGGGACTAGCAATCGAGCAGCACTTC.

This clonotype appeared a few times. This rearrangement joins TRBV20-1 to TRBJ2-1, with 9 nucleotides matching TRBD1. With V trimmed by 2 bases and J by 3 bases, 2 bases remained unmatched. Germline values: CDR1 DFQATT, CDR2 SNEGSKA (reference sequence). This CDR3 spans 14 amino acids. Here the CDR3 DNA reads TGCAGTGCTAGACCGGGACAGGGCTACAATGAGCAGTTCTTC. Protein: CSARPGQGYNEQFF.

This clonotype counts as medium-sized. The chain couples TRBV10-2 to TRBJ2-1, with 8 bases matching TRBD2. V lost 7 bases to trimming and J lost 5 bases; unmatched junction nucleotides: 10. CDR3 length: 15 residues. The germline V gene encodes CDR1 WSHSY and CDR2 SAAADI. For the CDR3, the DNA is TGCGCCAGCATTTTCAGACTAGCGACGAACAATGAGCAGTTCTTC. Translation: CASIFRLATNNEQFF.

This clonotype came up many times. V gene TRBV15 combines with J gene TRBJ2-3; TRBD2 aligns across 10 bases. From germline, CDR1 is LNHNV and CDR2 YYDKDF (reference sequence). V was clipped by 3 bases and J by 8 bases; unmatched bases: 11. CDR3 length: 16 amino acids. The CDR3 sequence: CATSSGGEAGGVTQYF. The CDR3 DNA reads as TGTGCCACCAGCAGTGGCGGTGAAGCGGGAGGGGTTACGCAGTATTTT.

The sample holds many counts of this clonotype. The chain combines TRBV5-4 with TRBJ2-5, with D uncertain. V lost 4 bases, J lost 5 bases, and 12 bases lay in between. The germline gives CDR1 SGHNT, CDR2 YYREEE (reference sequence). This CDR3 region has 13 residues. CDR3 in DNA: TGTGCCAGCAGCGAAGGGTTCGGGGAGACCCAGTACTTC. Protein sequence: CASSEGFGETQYF.

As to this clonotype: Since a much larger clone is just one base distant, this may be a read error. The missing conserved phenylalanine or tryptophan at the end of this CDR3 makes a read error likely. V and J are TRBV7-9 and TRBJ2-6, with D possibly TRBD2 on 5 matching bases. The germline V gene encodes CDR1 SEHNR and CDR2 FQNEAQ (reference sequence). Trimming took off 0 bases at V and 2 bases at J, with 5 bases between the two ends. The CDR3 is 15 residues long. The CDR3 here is CASSLARAGANVLTL. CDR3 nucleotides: TGTGCCAGCAGCTTAGCGAGGGCTGGGGCCAACGTCCTGACTCTC.

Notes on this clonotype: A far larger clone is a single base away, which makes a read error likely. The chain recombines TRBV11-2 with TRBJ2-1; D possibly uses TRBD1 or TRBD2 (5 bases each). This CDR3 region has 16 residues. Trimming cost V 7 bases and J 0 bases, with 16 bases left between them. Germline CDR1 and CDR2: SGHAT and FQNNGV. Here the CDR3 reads CASKDWAQGSYNEQFF. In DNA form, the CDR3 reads TGTGCCAGCAAGGACTGGGCCCAGGGCTCCTACAATGAGCAGTTCTTC.